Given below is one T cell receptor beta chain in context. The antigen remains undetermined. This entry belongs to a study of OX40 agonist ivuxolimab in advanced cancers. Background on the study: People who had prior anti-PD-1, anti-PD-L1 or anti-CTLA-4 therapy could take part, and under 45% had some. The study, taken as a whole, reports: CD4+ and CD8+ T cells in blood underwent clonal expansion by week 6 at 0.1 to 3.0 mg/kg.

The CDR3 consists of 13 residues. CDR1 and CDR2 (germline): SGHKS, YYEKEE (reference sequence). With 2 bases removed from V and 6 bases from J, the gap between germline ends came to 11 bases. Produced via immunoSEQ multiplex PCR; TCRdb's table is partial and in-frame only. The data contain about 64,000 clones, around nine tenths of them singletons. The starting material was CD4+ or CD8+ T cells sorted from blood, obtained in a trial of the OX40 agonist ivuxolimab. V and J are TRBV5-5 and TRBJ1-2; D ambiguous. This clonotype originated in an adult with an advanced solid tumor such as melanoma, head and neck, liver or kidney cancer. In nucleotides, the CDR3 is TGTGCCAGCAGCTTATCACCGACTCATGGCTACACCTTC. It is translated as CASSLSPTHGYTF.